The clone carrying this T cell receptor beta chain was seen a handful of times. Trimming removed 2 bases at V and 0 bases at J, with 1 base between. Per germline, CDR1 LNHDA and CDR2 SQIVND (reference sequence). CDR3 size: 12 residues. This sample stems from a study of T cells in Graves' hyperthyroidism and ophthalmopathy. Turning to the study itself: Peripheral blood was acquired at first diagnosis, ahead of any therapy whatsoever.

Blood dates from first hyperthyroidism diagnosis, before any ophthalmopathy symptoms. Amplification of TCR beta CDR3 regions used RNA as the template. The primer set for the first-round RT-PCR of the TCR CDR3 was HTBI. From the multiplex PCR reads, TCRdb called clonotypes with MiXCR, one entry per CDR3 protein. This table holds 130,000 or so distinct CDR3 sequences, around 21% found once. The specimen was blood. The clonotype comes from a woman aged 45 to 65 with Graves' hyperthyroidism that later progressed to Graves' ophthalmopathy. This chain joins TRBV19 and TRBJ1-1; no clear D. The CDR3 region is CASSILNTEAFF. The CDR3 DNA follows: TGTGCCAGTAGTATATTGAACACTGAAGCTTTCTTT. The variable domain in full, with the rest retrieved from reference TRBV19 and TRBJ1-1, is DGGITQSPKYLFRKEGQNVTLSCEQNLNHDAMYWYRQDPGQGLRLIYYSQIVNDFQKGDIAEGYSVSREKKESFPLTVTSAQKNPTAFYLCASSILNTEAFFGQGTRLTVV.